The 17 T cell receptor beta chains below all came from one sample that was sequenced in a study of regulatory T cells in long-lasting Graves disease. Stated time point: newly diagnosed GD, antithyroid drugs for less than 3 months. Preparation of the TCR library used RNA extracted from PBMCs. Building of the TCR beta libraries involved iRepertoire HTBI primers and Arm-PCR of CDR3 regions. TCRdb re-derived calls from the multiplex PCR reads in MiXCR, one entry per CDR3 protein. The sample records approximately 300,000 distinct CDR3 sequences, 15% to 20% being singletons. Sequences were derived from peripheral blood mononuclear cells (PBMCs), sampled at new diagnosis, from a patient treated with antithyroid drugs. The receptors come from a female donor with Graves disease.

In this sample, this clonotype turned up many times. The V and J genes are TRBV18 and TRBJ2-5; the D is unclear. Trimming left V 3 bases short and J 1 base short, with 6 bases between. CDR3 length: 13 amino acids. Germline loops: CDR1 KGHSH, CDR2 LQKENI. In DNA, the CDR3 is TGTGCCAGCTCACCGAACACCCAAGAGACCCAGTACTTC. Translated: CASSPNTQETQYF.

This clonotype was seen only a few times. A much larger clone lies one base from this, so it may be a read error. V usage is TRBV2 and J usage is TRBJ1-5; tentative D call: TRBD1 (5 bases). CDR1 and CDR2 from the germline V gene are SNHLY and FYNNEI. CDR3 length equals 14 residues. Trimming stripped 6 bases from V and 7 bases from J, with 16 bases between. In DNA form, the CDR3 reads TGTGCCAGCAGCCGGGACGGGGGAGGGCAGCCCCAGCATTTT. This sequence encodes CASSRDGGGQPQHF.

This clonotype was found a few times. This chain joins TRBV6-5 and TRBJ1-1; D call uncertain. CDR1 and CDR2 (germline): MNHEY, SVGAGI. This CDR3 spans 15 amino acids. Deletions cut 0 bases from V and 7 bases from J, with 15 bases between. The CDR3 coding sequence is TGTGCCAGCAGTTACTCGCTGGCAGGTCGAATTGAAGCTTTCTTT. Its translation: CASSYSLAGRIEAFF.

This clonotype was recorded at least ten times. The chain recombines TRBV5-5 with TRBJ1-5; a possible D gene is TRBD1 (6 bases). Germline V CDR1 and CDR2: SGHKS, YYEKEE (reference sequence). This CDR3 spans 16 amino acids. The V and J ends lost 1 base and 0 bases respectively, with 11 bases between them. CDR3 DNA sequence: TGTGCCAGCAGCTTGAGGGACACTTATAGCAATCAGCCCCAGCATTTT. This gives the protein CASSLRDTYSNQPQHF. Using reference TRBV5-5 and TRBJ1-5 for the parts outside the CDR3, the full variable domain is DAGVTQSPTHLIKTRGQQVTLRCSPISGHKSVSWYQQVLGQGPQFIFQYYEKEERGRGNFPDRFSARQFPNYSSELNVNALLLGDSALYLCASSLRDTYSNQPQHFGDGTRLSIL.

Of note for this clonotype: One base away lies a much larger clone, so this may be a sequencing read error. CDR3 sequence: CAGSYSTVRDGNIQYF. The CDR3 nucleotides are TGTGCCGGCAGTTACTCGACAGTGCGGGACGGAAACATTCAGTACTTC. This chain joins TRBV6-5 and TRBJ2-4; a weak D match, TRBD2 (6 bases). The CDR3 contains 16 residues. In germline, CDR1 is MNHEY, CDR2 SVGAGI.

This clonotype was picked up a small number of times. V and J are TRBV20-1 and TRBJ2-7, with a possible D match to TRBD1 (6 bases). Trimming took 1 base from V and 5 from J, leaving 15 bases between them. The CDR3 sequence is 14 residues long. The germline V gene has CDR1 DFQATT and CDR2 SNEGSKA (reference sequence). This CDR3 is CSARVQDRIHEQYF. The CDR3 coding sequence is TGCAGTGCTAGAGTCCAGGACAGAATCCACGAGCAGTACTTC.

The chain recombines TRBV6-2 or TRBV6-3 with TRBJ1-2; D is uncertain. CDR1 MNHEY and CDR2 SVGEGT come from the germline V gene. Trimming took 5 bases from V and 3 from J, leaving 10 bases between them. The CDR3 has 13 residues. The CDR3 DNA sequence: TGTGCCAGCAGTGGCTCAGTAGACTATGGCTACACCTTC. Its protein is CASSGSVDYGYTF.

This clonotype turned up a few times. The chain carries TRBV5-5 and TRBJ2-7; tentatively, D is TRBD2 (6 bases). V shed 6 bases and J shed 7 bases, with 17 bases lying between them. The CDR3 length is 13 residues. Germline lookup yields CDR1 SGHKS and CDR2 YYEKEE (reference sequence). The CDR3 region is CASTSRPGGEQYF. CDR3 DNA: TGTGCCAGCACCTCCCGGCCCGGGGGAGAGCAGTACTTC.

The gene calls are TRBV10-2 and TRBJ2-3; the match to TRBD2 covers 11 bases. Germline V CDR1 and CDR2: WSHSY, SAAADI. The CDR3 extends over 14 amino acids. The V and J ends lost 8 bases and 8 bases, in that order; junction bases with no gene match: 9. As DNA, the CDR3 is TGCGCCAGCTCTAGCGGGGGGAGGTCGGGTACGCAGTATTTT. The encoded protein is CASSSGGRSGTQYF.

Ten or more counts support this clonotype. This rearrangement joins TRBV7-2 to TRBJ2-7; D remains unclear. V was pared by 1 base and J by 4 bases, with 8 bases between. The germline V gene has CDR1 SGHTA and CDR2 FQGNSA. CDR3 size: 13 residues. The CDR3 spells CASSLDDGYEQYF. In DNA form, the CDR3 reads TGTGCCAGCAGCTTAGATGACGGTTACGAGCAGTACTTC.

This clonotype has a count of ten or more. The chain links TRBV9 to TRBJ1-2; D possibly corresponds to TRBD1 (5 bases). Trimming pared 0 bases from V and 3 bases from J, leaving 18 bases between. The germline V gene has CDR1 SGDLS and CDR2 YYNGEE. This CDR3 contains 17 residues. The DNA for the CDR3 is TGTGCCAGCAGCGTAGCCCCCCGATTAGGGGCTGACTATGGCTACACCTTC. This codes for CASSVAPRLGADYGYTF.

This clonotype was picked up many times. This chain uses TRBV6-1 with TRBJ2-5, with 9 positions matching TRBD2. The J segment lost 5 bases and the V segment lost 8 bases, leaving 15 bases of the junction unmatched. The CDR3 length is 16 residues. Germline values: CDR1 MNHNS, CDR2 SASEGT. CDR3 in DNA: TGTGCCAGCTTAATGGGTAGCGGGAGCCGGAGGGAGACCCAGTACTTC. Its protein is CASLMGSGSRRETQYF.

This clonotype was seen at least ten times. V gene TRBV28 combines with J gene TRBJ1-1, with D uncertain. V lost 2 bases, J lost 5 bases, and 18 bases lay in between. Germline assignment: CDR1 MDHEN and CDR2 SYDVKM. This CDR3 comprises 16 residues. CDR3 in DNA: TGTGCCAGCAGTTTAAGGATCGGGCCGTCGGTAACTGAAGCTTTCTTT. It is translated as CASSLRIGPSVTEAFF.

V usage is TRBV20-1 and J usage is TRBJ1-1; 7 nucleotides align to TRBD1. CDR3 length equals 16 residues. J gave up 0 bases and V 6 bases, and 13 bases lay outside the gene matches. Germline V gives CDR1 DFQATT, CDR2 SNEGSKA (reference sequence). In DNA form, the CDR3 reads TGCAGTGCCTCTGCCGACAGGGTGGATATGAACACTGAAGCTTTCTTT. Its translation: CSASADRVDMNTEAFF.

The sample holds many counts of this clonotype. The chain links TRBV6-1 to TRBJ2-1; 10 bases are shared with TRBD2. This CDR3 is built from 13 residues. CDR1 is MNHNS and CDR2 is SASEGT in the germline V gene. V lost 6 bases to trimming and J lost 14 bases; unmatched junction nucleotides: 10. CDR3 in amino acids: CASSQRTAGGEFF. CDR3 in DNA: TGTGCCAGCAGCCAGAGGACAGCGGGAGGGGAGTTCTTC.

This clonotype came up a few times. The chain links TRBV6-1 to TRBJ1-1; the D gene is possibly TRBD1 (6 bases). Deletions cut 5 bases from V and 0 bases from J, with 13 bases between. The CDR3 runs 15 residues. The V gene's germline CDR1 is MNHNS and CDR2 SASEGT. CDR3 loop: CASSPSDRLNTEAFF. CDR3 nucleotides: TGTGCCAGCAGTCCGTCGGACAGATTGAACACTGAAGCTTTCTTT.

This clonotype was detected many times. The V gene is TRBV15, the J gene TRBJ1-1; 7 positions agree with TRBD1. V was pared by 8 bases and J by 1 base, with 4 bases of the junction left unmatched. Germline CDR1 is LNHNV and CDR2 is YYDKDF (reference sequence). This CDR3 is built from 13 residues. The CDR3 reads CATGDRANTEAFF. The CDR3 region has the DNA TGTGCCACCGGGGACAGAGCGAACACTGAAGCTTTCTTT.